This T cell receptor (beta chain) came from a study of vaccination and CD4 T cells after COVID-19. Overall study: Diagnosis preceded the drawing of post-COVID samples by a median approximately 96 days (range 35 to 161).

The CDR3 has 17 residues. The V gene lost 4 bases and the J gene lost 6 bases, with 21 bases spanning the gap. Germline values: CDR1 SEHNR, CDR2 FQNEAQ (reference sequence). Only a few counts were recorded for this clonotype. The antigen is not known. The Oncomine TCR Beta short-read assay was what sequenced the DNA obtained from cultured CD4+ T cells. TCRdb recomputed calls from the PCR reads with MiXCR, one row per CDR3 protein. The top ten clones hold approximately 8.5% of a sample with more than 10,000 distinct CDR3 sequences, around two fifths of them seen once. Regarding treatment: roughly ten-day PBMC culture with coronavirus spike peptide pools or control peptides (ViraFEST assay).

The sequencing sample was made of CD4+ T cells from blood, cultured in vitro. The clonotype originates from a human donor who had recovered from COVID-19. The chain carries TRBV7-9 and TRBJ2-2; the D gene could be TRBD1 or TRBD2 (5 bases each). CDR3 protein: CASSSPGLATTAGELFF. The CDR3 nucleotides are TGTGCCAGCAGCTCCCCCGGACTTGCTACGACAGCCGGGGAGCTGTTTTTT.